The clone carrying this TCR beta chain was picked up many times. Its antigen is not identified. The entry originates in a study of regulatory T cells in long-lasting Graves disease. Study observations and caveats: Persistent patients had more shared public clonotypes (fewer than 3,000) than new patients (approximately 970).

Relying on iRepertoire HTBI primers and Arm-PCR of CDR3 regions, the team built TCR beta libraries. Using its own MiXCR run on the multiplex PCR reads, TCRdb lists one record per CDR3 protein. This sample has over 500,000 distinct CDR3 sequences, with around 17% found just once. Documented time point: newly diagnosed GD, antithyroid drugs for less than 3 months. The TCR library was made from RNA extracted from PBMCs. In Xi'an, China, an endocrinology department was the source of patients. Trimming removed 6 bases from V and 1 base from J; junction bases left unmatched: 6. Per germline, CDR1 MDHEN and CDR2 SYDVKM. The CDR3 is 16 residues long. The sample was also linked to a second study, of T cells in Graves' hyperthyroidism and ophthalmopathy. That paper states: The HTBI primer set served for first-round RT-PCR of the TCR CDR3. Most thyroid-expanded clonotypes above 0.001 were also found in blood.

The specimen comprised peripheral blood mononuclear cells (PBMCs), sampled at new diagnosis, from a patient treated with antithyroid drugs. This rearrangement joins TRBV28 to TRBJ2-1; 10 nucleotides align to TRBD2. This receptor was taken from a woman aged 25 to 39 with Graves disease. CDR3 sequence: CASSSSGRASYNEQFF. The CDR3 coding sequence is TGTGCCAGCAGCTCCAGCGGGAGGGCGTCCTACAATGAGCAGTTCTTC. The full variable domain, its missing parts supplied by reference TRBV28 and TRBJ2-1, is DVKVTQSSRYLVKRTGEKVFLECVQDMDHENMFWYRQDPGLGLRLIYFSYDVKMKEKGDIPEGYSVSREKKERFSLILESASTNQTSMYLCASSSSGRASYNEQFFGPGTRLTVL.